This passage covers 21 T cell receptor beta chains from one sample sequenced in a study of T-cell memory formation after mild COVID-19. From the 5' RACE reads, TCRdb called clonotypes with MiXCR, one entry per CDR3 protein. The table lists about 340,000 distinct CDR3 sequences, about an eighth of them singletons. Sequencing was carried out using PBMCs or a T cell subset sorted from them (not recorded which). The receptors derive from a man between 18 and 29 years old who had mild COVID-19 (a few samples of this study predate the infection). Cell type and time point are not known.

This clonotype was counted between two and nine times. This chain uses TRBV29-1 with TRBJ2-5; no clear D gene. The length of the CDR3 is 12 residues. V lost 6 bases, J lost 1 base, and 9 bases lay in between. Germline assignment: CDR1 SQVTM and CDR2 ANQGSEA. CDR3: CSVAPGQETQYF. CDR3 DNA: TGCAGCGTCGCTCCGGGCCAAGAGACCCAGTACTTC.

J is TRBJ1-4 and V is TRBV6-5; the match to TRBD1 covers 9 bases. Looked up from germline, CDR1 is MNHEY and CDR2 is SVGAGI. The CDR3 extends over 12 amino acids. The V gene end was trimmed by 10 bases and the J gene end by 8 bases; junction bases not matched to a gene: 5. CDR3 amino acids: CATKTGGEKLFF. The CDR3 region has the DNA TGTGCCACCAAAACAGGGGGCGAAAAACTGTTTTTT.

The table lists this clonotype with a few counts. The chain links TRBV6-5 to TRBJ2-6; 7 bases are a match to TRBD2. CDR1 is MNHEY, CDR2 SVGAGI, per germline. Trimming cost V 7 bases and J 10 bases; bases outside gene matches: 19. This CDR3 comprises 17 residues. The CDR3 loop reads CASTRIPWGGMKNVLTF. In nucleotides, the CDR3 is TGTGCCAGCACTCGTATCCCATGGGGGGGGATGAAAAACGTCCTGACTTTC.

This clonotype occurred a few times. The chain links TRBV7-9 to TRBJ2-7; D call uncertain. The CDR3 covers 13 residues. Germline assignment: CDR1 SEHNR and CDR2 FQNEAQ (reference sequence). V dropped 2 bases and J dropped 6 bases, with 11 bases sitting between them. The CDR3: CASSLPSYLEQYF. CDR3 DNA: TGTGCCAGCAGCTTACCGAGCTATCTCGAGCAGTACTTC.

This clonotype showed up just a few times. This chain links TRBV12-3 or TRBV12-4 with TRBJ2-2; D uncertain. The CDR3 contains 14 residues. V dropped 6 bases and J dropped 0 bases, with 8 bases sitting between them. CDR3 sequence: CASRRTANTGELFF. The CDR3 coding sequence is TGTGCCAGCAGGCGTACAGCGAACACCGGGGAGCTGTTTTTT.

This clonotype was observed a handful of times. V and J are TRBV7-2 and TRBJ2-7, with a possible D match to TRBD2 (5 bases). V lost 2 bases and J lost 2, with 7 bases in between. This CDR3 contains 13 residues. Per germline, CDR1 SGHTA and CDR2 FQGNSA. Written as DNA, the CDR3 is TGTGCCAGCAGCTTAAGTAGCGCCTACGAGCAGTACGTC. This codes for CASSLSSAYEQYV.

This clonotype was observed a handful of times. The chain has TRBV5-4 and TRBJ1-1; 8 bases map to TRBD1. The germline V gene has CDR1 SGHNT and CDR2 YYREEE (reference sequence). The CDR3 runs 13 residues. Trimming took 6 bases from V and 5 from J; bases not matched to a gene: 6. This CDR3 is CASTRDRSTEAFF. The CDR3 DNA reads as TGTGCCAGCACCCGGGACAGGTCGACTGAAGCTTTCTTT.

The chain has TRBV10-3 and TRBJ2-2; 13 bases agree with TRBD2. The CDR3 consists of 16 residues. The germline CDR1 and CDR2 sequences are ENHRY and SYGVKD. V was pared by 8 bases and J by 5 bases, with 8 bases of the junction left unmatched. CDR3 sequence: CAIATGLAGRTGELFF. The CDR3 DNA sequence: TGTGCCATCGCCACGGGACTAGCGGGGAGGACCGGGGAGCTGTTTTTT.

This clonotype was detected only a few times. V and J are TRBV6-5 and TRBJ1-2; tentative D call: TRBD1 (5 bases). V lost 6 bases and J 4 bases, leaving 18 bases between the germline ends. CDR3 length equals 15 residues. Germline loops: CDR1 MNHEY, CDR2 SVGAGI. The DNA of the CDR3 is TGTGCCAGCAGCCTAGGACAATTGCCCCGCTATGGCTACACCTTC. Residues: CASSLGQLPRYGYTF.

The DNA of the CDR3 is TGTGCCACCAGCAGATCACTCTCCTACGAGCAGTACTTC. Translating it yields CATSRSLSYEQYF. The chain has TRBV15 and TRBJ2-7; D remains unclear. Germline V CDR1 and CDR2: LNHNV, YYDKDF (reference sequence). The CDR3 is 13 residues long. V was trimmed by 2 bases and J by 0 bases, leaving 5 bases between them.

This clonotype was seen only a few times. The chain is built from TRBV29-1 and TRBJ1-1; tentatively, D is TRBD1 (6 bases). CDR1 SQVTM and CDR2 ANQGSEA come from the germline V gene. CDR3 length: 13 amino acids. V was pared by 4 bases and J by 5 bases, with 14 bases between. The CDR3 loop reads CSVGHRVGTEAFF. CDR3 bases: TGCAGCGTTGGACACAGGGTCGGAACTGAAGCTTTCTTT.

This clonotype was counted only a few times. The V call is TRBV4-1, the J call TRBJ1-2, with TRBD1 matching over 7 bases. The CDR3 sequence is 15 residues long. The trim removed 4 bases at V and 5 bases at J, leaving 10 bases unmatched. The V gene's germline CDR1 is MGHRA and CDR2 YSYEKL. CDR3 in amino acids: CASSPGGALDYGYTF. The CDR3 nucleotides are TGCGCCAGCAGCCCAGGGGGGGCTCTGGATTATGGCTACACCTTC.

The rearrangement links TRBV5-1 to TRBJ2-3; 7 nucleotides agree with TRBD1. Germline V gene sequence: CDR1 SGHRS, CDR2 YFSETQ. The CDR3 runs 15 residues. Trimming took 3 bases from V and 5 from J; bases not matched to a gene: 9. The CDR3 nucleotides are TGCGCCAGCAGCTCCTGGGACAGCCGGGTAGATACGCAGTATTTT. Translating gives CASSSWDSRVDTQYF.

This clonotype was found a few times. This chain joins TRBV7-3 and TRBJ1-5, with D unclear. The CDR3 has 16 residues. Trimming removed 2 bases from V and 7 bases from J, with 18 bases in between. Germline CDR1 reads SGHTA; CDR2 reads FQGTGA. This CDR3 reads CASSLHIGRFFQPQHF. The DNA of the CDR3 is TGTGCCAGCAGCTTACATATCGGCAGGTTTTTCCAGCCCCAGCATTTT.

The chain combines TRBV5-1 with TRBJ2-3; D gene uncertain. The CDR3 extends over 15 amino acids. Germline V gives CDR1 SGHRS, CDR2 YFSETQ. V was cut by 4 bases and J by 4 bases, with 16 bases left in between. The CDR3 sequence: CASSGGALGPDTQYF. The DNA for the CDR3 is TGCGCCAGCAGCGGCGGCGCTCTAGGGCCAGATACGCAGTATTTT. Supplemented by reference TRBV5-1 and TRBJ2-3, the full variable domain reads KAGVTQTPRYLIKTRGQQVTLSCSPISGHRSVSWYQQTPGQGLQFLFEYFSETQRNKGNFPGRFSGRQFSNSRSEMNVSTLELGDSALYLCASSGGALGPDTQYFGPGTRLTVL.

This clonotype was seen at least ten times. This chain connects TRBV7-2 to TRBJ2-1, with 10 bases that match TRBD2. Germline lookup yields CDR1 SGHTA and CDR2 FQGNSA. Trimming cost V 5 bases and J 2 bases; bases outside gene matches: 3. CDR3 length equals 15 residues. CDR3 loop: CASSQLAGAYNEQFF. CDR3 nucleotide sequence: TGTGCCAGCAGCCAGCTAGCGGGGGCCTACAATGAGCAGTTCTTC.

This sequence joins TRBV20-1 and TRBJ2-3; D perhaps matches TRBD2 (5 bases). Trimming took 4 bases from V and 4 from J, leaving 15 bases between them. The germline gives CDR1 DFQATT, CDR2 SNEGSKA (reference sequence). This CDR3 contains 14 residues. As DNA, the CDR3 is TGCAGTGCTACCCCCGGCCGGGGATCAGATACGCAGTATTTT. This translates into CSATPGRGSDTQYF.

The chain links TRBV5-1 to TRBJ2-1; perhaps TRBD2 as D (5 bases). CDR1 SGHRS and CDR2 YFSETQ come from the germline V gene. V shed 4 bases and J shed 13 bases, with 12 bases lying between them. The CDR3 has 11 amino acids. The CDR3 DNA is TGCGCCAGCAGCGCCCCTCCGGGACAGTTCTTC. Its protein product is CASSAPPGQFF.

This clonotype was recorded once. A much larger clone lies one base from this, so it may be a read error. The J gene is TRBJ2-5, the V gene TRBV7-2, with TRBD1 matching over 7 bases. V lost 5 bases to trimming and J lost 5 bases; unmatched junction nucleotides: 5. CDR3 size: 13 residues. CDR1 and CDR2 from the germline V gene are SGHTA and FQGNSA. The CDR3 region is CASSIQGRETQYF. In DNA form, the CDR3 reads TGTGCCAGCAGCATACAGGGGCGGGAGACCCAGTACTTC. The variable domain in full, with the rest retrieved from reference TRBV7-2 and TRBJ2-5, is GAGVSQSPSNKVTEKGKDVELRCDPISGHTALYWYRQSLGQGLEFLIYFQGNSAPDKSGLPSDRFSAERTGGSVSTLTIQRTQQEDSAVYLCASSIQGRETQYFGPGTRLLVL.

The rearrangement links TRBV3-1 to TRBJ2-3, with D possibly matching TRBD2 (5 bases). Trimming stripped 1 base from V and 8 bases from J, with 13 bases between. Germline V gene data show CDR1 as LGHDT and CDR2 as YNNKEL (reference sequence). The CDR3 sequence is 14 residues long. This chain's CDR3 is CASSQGGAQSTQYF. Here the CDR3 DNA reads TGTGCCAGCAGCCAAGGGGGAGCGCAGAGTACGCAGTATTTT.

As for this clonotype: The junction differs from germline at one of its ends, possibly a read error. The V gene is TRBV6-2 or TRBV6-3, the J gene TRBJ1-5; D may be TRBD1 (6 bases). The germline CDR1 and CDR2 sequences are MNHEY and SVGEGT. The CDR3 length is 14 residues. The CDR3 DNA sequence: TGTGACAGCAGCGGGAGGACAGCTAACCAGCCCCAGCATTTT. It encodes CDSSGRTANQPQHF.